This T cell receptor beta chain came from a study of T cell responses to AZD1222 COVID-19 vaccine. The CDR3 contains 13 residues. Germline V gene lookup returns CDR1 MNHEY and CDR2 SMNVEV (reference sequence). V was trimmed by 3 bases and J by 7 bases, leaving 13 bases between them. Method: immunoSEQ multiplex PCR; TCRdb's copy keeps in-frame clones and lacks some. The sample holds around 170,000 clones; 80% to 95% are singletons and the top ten take about 4.4%. This chain connects TRBV27 to TRBJ2-7, with a weak D call TRBD2 (6 bases). The TCR comes from an adult in good health. Material: peripheral blood, obtained on day 0 of AZD1222 vaccination. The CDR3 is CASSFTSGWEQYF. DNA of the CDR3: TGTGCCAGCAGTTTTACGAGCGGGTGGGAGCAGTACTTC.